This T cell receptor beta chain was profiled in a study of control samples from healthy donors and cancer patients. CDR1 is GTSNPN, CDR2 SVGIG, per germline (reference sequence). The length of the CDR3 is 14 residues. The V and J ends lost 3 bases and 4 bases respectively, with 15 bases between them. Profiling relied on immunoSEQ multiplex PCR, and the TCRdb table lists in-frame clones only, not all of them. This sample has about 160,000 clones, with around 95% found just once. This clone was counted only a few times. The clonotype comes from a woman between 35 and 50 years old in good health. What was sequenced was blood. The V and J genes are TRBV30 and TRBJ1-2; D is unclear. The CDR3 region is CAWSSGLRSYGYTF. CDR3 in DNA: TGTGCCTGGAGCAGCGGACTCCGCAGCTATGGCTACACCTTC.